Presented here are 23 T cell receptor beta chains from one specimen sequenced in a study of T cell changes during pregnancy in multiple sclerosis (dated by TCRdb to between 2018 and 2020). The library was made by the immunoSEQ multiplex PCR assay. Held by TCRdb, this immuneACCESS table contains in-frame sequences only and omits some clones. Under half of the omission traces to an unresolved V gene where checked; the cause of the rest is unknown. This sample comprises around 69,000 clones, approximately 90% of them detected only once. The ten biggest clones cover less than 2.5% of the sample. Here the sequenced sample was peripheral blood, taken in the second trimester of pregnancy. These receptors were collected from a female donor in good health, enrolled as a control in a pregnancy study.

The rearrangement joins TRBV29-1 to TRBJ2-5; D remains unclear. The CDR3 has 12 residues. Germline CDR1 is SQVTM and CDR2 is ANQGSEA. With 4 bases removed from V and 4 bases from J, the gap between germline ends came to 10 bases. The CDR3 nucleotides are TGCAGCGTTGGTGGCGGTGGAGAGACCCAGTACTTC. Its protein product is CSVGGGGETQYF.

This clone occurred once. The chain employs TRBV28 and TRBJ2-7; D remains unclear. This CDR3 region has 14 residues. Trimming removed 3 bases at V and 3 bases at J, with 12 bases between. Germline values: CDR1 MDHEN, CDR2 SYDVKM. CDR3 coding DNA: TGTGCCAGCAGTTTCTCTTGGCGGCTCTACGAGCAGTACTTC. Amino acids: CASSFSWRLYEQYF.

The chain links TRBV7-2 to TRBJ2-2; 9 bases are a match to TRBD1. Germline V gene lookup returns CDR1 SGHTA and CDR2 FQGNSA. Trimming took 6 bases from V and 4 from J; bases not matched to a gene: 6. CDR3 length equals 15 residues. This chain's CDR3 is CASRWGTGTTGELFF. CDR3 nucleotides: TGTGCCAGCAGGTGGGGGACAGGGACCACCGGGGAGCTGTTTTTT.

This chain uses TRBV5-1 with TRBJ2-1; the D gene is possibly TRBD1 (7 bases). Trimming cost V 2 bases and J 6 bases, with 12 bases left between them. The CDR3 length is 14 residues. From germline, CDR1 is SGHRS and CDR2 YFSETQ. CDR3 nucleotides: TGCGCCAGCAGCTTAGGAGGGGGCCTCAATGAGCAGTTCTTC. This gives the protein CASSLGGGLNEQFF.

The chain couples TRBV7-9 to TRBJ2-5; 8 positions agree with TRBD1. The ends lost 4 bases at V and 3 bases at J; junction bases unmatched: 10. CDR1 SEHNR and CDR2 FQNEAQ come from the germline V gene (reference sequence). The CDR3 has 16 residues. The CDR3: CASSYGQGLDEETQYF. The CDR3 coding sequence is TGTGCCAGCAGCTACGGACAGGGCCTAGATGAAGAGACCCAGTACTTC.

The chain has TRBV6-4 and TRBJ1-1; D is unclear. Germline lookup yields CDR1 MRHNA and CDR2 SNTAGT. The CDR3 has 13 amino acids. Trimming took off 6 bases at V and 2 bases at J, with 10 bases between the two ends. CDR3 DNA: TGTGCCAGCAGCCAGGAGGTTAACACTGAAGCTTTCTTT. It codes for CASSQEVNTEAFF.

The V call is TRBV28, the J call TRBJ1-6; no reliable D call. Trimming left V 3 bases short and J 9 bases short, with 12 bases between. CDR3 length: 14 residues. The germline V gene encodes CDR1 MDHEN and CDR2 SYDVKM. In DNA, the CDR3 is TGTGCCAGCAGTTTTTTGGGAGCGGTTTCACCCCTCCACTTT. Translation: CASSFLGAVSPLHF.

This rearrangement joins TRBV29-1 to TRBJ1-1, with a tentative D call TRBD1 (6 bases). Trimming removed 7 bases at V and 3 bases at J, with 9 bases between. CDR3 length: 11 residues. The germline CDR1 and CDR2 sequences are SQVTM and ANQGSEA. CDR3 nucleotides: TGCAGCGGGGGGGGCTACACTGAAGCTTTCTTT. It is translated as CSGGGYTEAFF.

This clone is a singleton in its sample. This chain uses TRBV7-2 with TRBJ2-5; 11 nucleotides match TRBD2. Germline V gene sequence: CDR1 SGHTA, CDR2 FQGNSA. V lost 1 base and J lost 4; bases outside the gene matches: 14. CDR3 length: 19 residues. CDR3 in amino acids: CASSLVGLAGGWGGETQYF. In DNA form, the CDR3 reads TGTGCCAGCAGCTTAGTAGGGCTAGCGGGGGGTTGGGGTGGAGAGACCCAGTACTTC.

Only a few counts were recorded for this clone. The chain uses TRBV2 and TRBJ2-2; 7 bases are shared with TRBD1. CDR3 length: 14 amino acids. The germline V gene has CDR1 SNHLY and CDR2 FYNNEI. V lost 11 bases, J lost 3 bases, and 9 bases stayed unmatched. The CDR3 nucleotides are TGTGCCGTTCTTGGACAGGAGGACACCGGGGAGCTGTTTTTT. This translates into CAVLGQEDTGELFF.

This chain connects TRBV28 to TRBJ1-1, with D perhaps matching TRBD1 (6 bases). Germline CDR1 is MDHEN and CDR2 is SYDVKM. The V gene lost 6 bases and the J gene lost 4 bases, with 15 bases spanning the gap. This CDR3 is built from 14 residues. In DNA form, the CDR3 reads TGTGCCAGCAGGGAATACAGGGAAACCACTGAAGCTTTCTTT. Translating gives CASREYRETTEAFF.

A note on this clone: The sample holds other DNA sequences that translate to the same CDR3. The chain combines TRBV6-5 with TRBJ1-5; possibly TRBD1 for D (5 bases). This CDR3 is 14 amino acids long. Germline loops: CDR1 MNHEY, CDR2 SVGAGI. Trimming removed 0 bases at V and 4 bases at J, with 7 bases between. CDR3 region: CASSYSRGNQPQHF. Here the CDR3 DNA reads TGTGCCAGCAGTTACTCACGGGGGAATCAGCCCCAGCATTTT.

V usage is TRBV7-2 and J usage is TRBJ1-2; no definite D call. The CDR3 totals 12 residues. Trimming shortened V by 3 bases and J by 4 bases, and 6 bases separated the two germline ends. Germline CDR1 SGHTA, CDR2 FQGNSA. CDR3 nucleotide sequence: TGTGCCAGCAGCTTCAATCCCTATGGCTACACCTTC. Its translation is CASSFNPYGYTF.

The sample holds one count of this clone. The chain joins TRBV7-9 to TRBJ1-1, with 7 bases aligning to TRBD1. This CDR3 has 14 residues. Germline CDR1 is SEHNR and CDR2 is FQNEAQ (reference sequence). The ends lost 5 bases at V and 6 bases at J; junction bases unmatched: 9. The CDR3 loop is CASSPRQGSAEAFF. The CDR3 DNA reads as TGTGCCAGCAGCCCACGACAGGGTAGTGCTGAAGCTTTCTTT.

The chain employs TRBV4-3 and TRBJ2-1; D ambiguous. Trimming shortened V by 1 base and J by 5 bases, and 12 bases separated the two germline ends. The CDR3 has 15 residues. CDR1 is LGHNA, CDR2 YSLEER, per germline. The CDR3 here is CASSQGPLGNNEQFF. Here the CDR3 DNA reads TGCGCCAGCAGCCAAGGTCCGCTAGGCAACAATGAGCAGTTCTTC.

In the case of this clone: The same CDR3 arises from other DNA sequences in this sample as well. This sequence joins TRBV15 and TRBJ1-2, with D perhaps TRBD1 (6 bases). V lost 6 bases and J lost 4, with 15 bases in between. Germline V gene lookup returns CDR1 LNHNV and CDR2 YYDKDF (reference sequence). The CDR3 has 14 amino acids. CDR3 DNA sequence: TGTGCCACCAGATCTCCAGGGGATCCCTATGGCTACACCTTC. This codes for CATRSPGDPYGYTF.

The V call is TRBV4-2, the J call TRBJ2-1; TRBD1 matches at 11 bases. The V and J ends lost 1 base and 7 bases, in that order; junction bases with no gene match: 6. The CDR3 is 16 residues long. CDR1 is LGHNA and CDR2 is YNFKEQ in the germline V gene. CDR3 in amino acids: CASSQAGQGAHNEQFF. The CDR3 DNA reads as TGTGCCAGCAGCCAAGCTGGACAGGGGGCACATAATGAGCAGTTCTTC.

The genes are TRBV28 and TRBJ2-3; D is possibly TRBD1 (6 bases). Germline CDR1 reads MDHEN; CDR2 reads SYDVKM. The V and J ends lost 5 bases and 2 bases respectively, with 11 bases between them. This CDR3 comprises 14 residues. The chain's CDR3 is CASSVRTDTDTQYF. DNA for the CDR3: TGTGCCAGCAGTGTGCGGACAGACACAGATACGCAGTATTTT.

J is TRBJ2-5 and V is TRBV4-3, with a tentative D call TRBD2 (6 bases). This CDR3 contains 14 residues. With 0 bases removed from V and 7 bases from J, the gap between germline ends came to 12 bases. Germline CDR1 and CDR2: LGHNA and YSLEER. This CDR3 reads CASSQDRLVGTQYF. The CDR3 DNA sequence: TGCGCCAGCAGCCAAGATAGACTAGTGGGGACCCAGTACTTC.

Regarding this clone: One end of the junction fails to match germline, which may point to a read error. CDR3 DNA sequence: TGTGCCAGCACCTTGGCGGGCGGGGGCCTATCGGATACGCAGTATTTT. As protein: CASTLAGGGLSDTQYF. The chain employs TRBV5-6 and TRBJ2-3; tentative D call: TRBD2 (7 bases). Germline values: CDR1 SGHDT, CDR2 YYEEEE. The CDR3 consists of 16 residues.

The chain recombines TRBV6-4 with TRBJ2-1; TRBD2 matches 9 bases. This CDR3 spans 16 amino acids. Trimming at V came to 3 bases and at J to 6 bases, leaving 9 bases not matched to a gene. Per germline, CDR1 MRHNA and CDR2 SNTAGT. The CDR3 coding sequence is TGTGCCAGCAGTGAAGCCGGGACTAGCCCAGCCAATGAGCAGTTCTTC. Translating gives CASSEAGTSPANEQFF.

This rearrangement joins TRBV6-4 to TRBJ2-3; D perhaps matches TRBD2 (5 bases). CDR1 MRHNA and CDR2 SNTAGT come from the germline V gene. The CDR3 runs to 15 residues. V lost 0 bases and J lost 2, with 9 bases in between. The CDR3 DNA follows: TGTGCCAGCAGTGACTCGAGCGGAAACACAGATACGCAGTATTTT. Amino acid sequence: CASSDSSGNTDTQYF.

The chain combines TRBV6-5 with TRBJ1-2; 7 bases align to TRBD1. The V and J ends lost 0 bases and 6 bases, in that order; junction bases with no gene match: 4. The CDR3 runs 14 residues. CDR1 MNHEY and CDR2 SVGAGI come from the germline V gene. Here the CDR3 reads CASSYSGQSNGYTF. The CDR3 region has the DNA TGTGCCAGCAGTTACTCGGGACAGAGCAATGGCTACACCTTC.